The clone carrying this TCR beta chain occurred a few times. Its target is unknown. The CDR3 sequence is 15 residues long. Per germline, CDR1 SEHNR and CDR2 FQNEAQ (reference sequence). V was shortened by 5 bases and J by 0 bases, with 13 bases between the two germline ends. Time point noted: patch test 1, 2 weeks after DPC sensitization. Treatment: therapeutic diphenylcyclopropenone sensitization with weekly scalp DPC. People who gave samples had alopecia, were 18 to 70 years old, and were suitable for DPC. The data stem from a study of human T cells and chemical hapten exposure. About the research overall: Mainly, slight library volume differences in the pool made TCR yields vary. Study-wide points: High-frequency TCRs, those above 1 in 1000, stayed the same after DPC sensitization.

Individual cDNA molecules had unique molecular identifiers attached to them by the library. TCRdb passed the RACE reads through MiXCR, listing each CDR3 protein once. The top ten hold approximately 2.1% of the sample, which has around 99,000 distinct CDR3 sequences, roughly 12% seen once. Material: whole blood, obtained in connection with sensitization to the hapten diphenylcyclopropenone (DPC). This TCR was sampled from a woman aged 40 to 50 with alopecia areata. Some clones in this sample may be carry-over from other donors' samples. The rearrangement joins TRBV7-9 to TRBJ2-5, with D perhaps assigned TRBD1 or TRBD2 (6 bases each). The CDR3 coding sequence is TGTGCCAGCAGCCTGGGGGGCGGGCACCAAGAGACCCAGTACTTC. It yields the protein CASSLGGGHQETQYF.